The entry below describes one TCR beta chain. The CDR3 totals 13 residues. The V segment lost 6 bases and the J segment 7 bases; nucleotides outside the gene matches: 3. The germline V gene has CDR1 LNHDA and CDR2 SQIVND (reference sequence). The data belong to a study of blood T cell repertoires in COVID-19. The overall study: From T cells, B-cell-depleted T cells, or PBMCs came the material, which was cDNA or gDNA.

Assay used: immunoSEQ multiplex PCR; TCRdb lists only in-frame clones, some missing. The top ten clones hold roughly 20% of a sample with approximately 170,000 clones, around four fifths of them seen once. This rearrangement joins TRBV19 to TRBJ2-1; 10 bases align to TRBD1. Sequencing used peripheral blood. The TCR comes from a woman in her sixties or seventies who had recovered from COVID-19. The CDR3 nucleotides read TGTGCCAGTAGGCGGACAGGGGGTAATGAGCAGTTCTTC. Translating gives CASRRTGGNEQFF.